These 22 T cell receptor beta chains were all obtained from the same sample, sequenced in a study of blood T cell repertoires in COVID-19 (TCRdb year 2020). Receptor amplification or capture employed the immunoSEQ multiplex PCR assay. TCRdb took this table from immuneACCESS and kept in-frame rearrangements with V and J called. Such tables lack part of the clones; where checked against another copy, unresolved V genes explain under half of the gap, and the rest is unexplained. Present in this sample are approximately 150,000 clones, 85% to 90% of which were seen just once. Jointly, the top ten make up approximately 8.3% of the sample. The sequencing sample was made of peripheral blood. Receptors were obtained from a woman in her fifties or sixties with acute or convalescent COVID-19.

The chain combines TRBV6-2 or TRBV6-3 with TRBJ2-5; D is undetermined. The germline gives CDR1 MNHEY, CDR2 SVGEGT. Trimming cost V 0 bases and J 2 bases, with 19 bases left between them. CDR3 length: 18 amino acids. The CDR3 protein is CASSYSGASIGGQETQYF. The CDR3 DNA follows: TGTGCCAGCAGTTACTCGGGTGCTTCCATTGGCGGACAAGAGACCCAGTACTTC.

V and J are TRBV7-2 and TRBJ2-3; TRBD2 matches at 14 bases. Germline V gene lookup returns CDR1 SGHTA and CDR2 FQGNSA. Trimming cost V 4 bases and J 2 bases; bases outside gene matches: 5. CDR3 size: 17 residues. The CDR3 region is CASSYSTSGGATDTQYF. For the CDR3, the DNA is TGTGCCAGCAGCTATTCGACTAGCGGGGGGGCCACAGATACGCAGTATTTT. The full variable domain, rest sourced from reference TRBV7-2 and TRBJ2-3, is GAGVSQSPSNKVTEKGKDVELRCDPISGHTALYWYRQSLGQGLEFLIYFQGNSAPDKSGLPSDRFSAERTGGSVSTLTIQRTQQEDSAVYLCASSYSTSGGATDTQYFGPGTRLTVL.

This clone was seen just once. The genes are TRBV9 and TRBJ1-2; TRBD1 matches 7 bases. CDR1 SGDLS and CDR2 YYNGEE come from the germline V gene. J lost 0 bases, V lost 3 bases, and 5 bases had no gene match. The CDR3 consists of 15 residues. The DNA for the CDR3 is TGTGCCAGCAGCGGAGGGGGCCAAGCTAACTATGGCTACACCTTC. Its translation: CASSGGGQANYGYTF. The full variable domain, with the rest looked up from reference TRBV9 and TRBJ1-2, is DSGVTQTPKHLITATGQRVTLRCSPRSGDLSVYWYQQSLDQGLQFLIQYYNGEERAKGNILERFSAQQFPDLHSELNLSSLELGDSALYFCASSGGGQANYGYTFGSGTRLTVV.

The chain is built from TRBV10-3 and TRBJ2-3, with D perhaps matching TRBD2 (6 bases). CDR3 size: 15 residues. Germline V gene sequence: CDR1 ENHRY, CDR2 SYGVKD. With 7 bases removed from V and 4 bases from J, the gap between germline ends came to 18 bases. The DNA of the CDR3 is TGTGCCATCACAACAGCGGGCTTAAGTTCAGATACGCAGTATTTT. This encodes CAITTAGLSSDTQYF.

The chain joins TRBV6-6 to TRBJ1-5; D may be TRBD1 (5 bases). This CDR3 contains 15 residues. Germline values: CDR1 MNHNY, CDR2 SVGAGI (reference sequence). Trimming removed 2 bases from V and 5 bases from J, with 13 bases in between. The CDR3 spells CASSYPVVGDQPQHF. CDR3 sequence (DNA): TGTGCCAGCAGTTACCCGGTAGTAGGGGATCAGCCCCAGCATTTT.

The chain employs TRBV9 and TRBJ1-6; a weak D match, TRBD1 (6 bases). The CDR3 has 17 amino acids. Germline assignment: CDR1 SGDLS and CDR2 YYNGEE. Trimming stripped 0 bases from V and 3 bases from J, with 13 bases between. CDR3 coding DNA: TGTGCCAGCAGCGTAGGCTCAGGACAGCGCTATAATTCACCCCTCCACTTT. Its translation: CASSVGSGQRYNSPLHF.

The chain links TRBV5-4 to TRBJ1-2; D is unclear. V was shortened by 3 bases and J by 12 bases, with 21 bases between the two germline ends. This CDR3 contains 14 residues. Per germline, CDR1 SGHNT and CDR2 YYREEE (reference sequence). The CDR3 coding sequence is TGTGCCAGCAGCTCCCTCGACCAGGCCCTCAACGACACCTTC. Its protein is CASSSLDQALNDTF.

The V gene is TRBV28, the J gene TRBJ2-7, with D perhaps TRBD1 (5 bases). V was pared by 7 bases and J by 7 bases, with 14 bases between. This CDR3 is 12 amino acids long. CDR1 MDHEN and CDR2 SYDVKM come from the germline V gene. DNA for the CDR3: TGTGCCAGCAAAATCATGGCAGGGGAGCAGTACTTC. Its protein is CASKIMAGEQYF.

The rearrangement uses TRBV6-2 or TRBV6-3 and TRBJ2-1; TRBD2 agrees at 9 bases. Per germline, CDR1 MNHEY and CDR2 SVGEGT. Unmatched junction bases numbered 9, after V lost 5 bases and J lost 7 bases. This CDR3 comprises 15 residues. The chain's CDR3 is CASSGGARGGNEQFF. The CDR3 nucleotides read TGTGCCAGCAGTGGCGGTGCGCGGGGGGGTAATGAGCAGTTCTTC.

The chain carries TRBV5-1 and TRBJ2-7, with 7 bases identical to TRBD2. The germline V gene has CDR1 SGHRS and CDR2 YFSETQ. V shed 4 bases and J 5 bases; nucleotides not matched to a gene: 9. The CDR3 contains 14 residues. The CDR3 loop reads CASSKAGSANEQYF. The CDR3 bases are TGCGCCAGCAGCAAAGCGGGGAGCGCCAACGAGCAGTACTTC.

The rearrangement joins TRBV7-8 to TRBJ2-5, with a weak D call TRBD1 (5 bases). V lost 7 bases and J lost 5, with 23 bases in between. Germline V lookup: CDR1 SGHVS, CDR2 FQNEAQ. This CDR3 contains 16 residues. CDR3 in DNA: TGTGCCAGCACCCCCCTGATCGGCAGGGCAGCCGAGACCCAGTACTTC. It is translated as CASTPLIGRAAETQYF.

This clone appeared a few times. V and J are TRBV7-8 and TRBJ1-1; D possibly corresponds to TRBD1 (6 bases). CDR3 length: 13 residues. The V end was cut by 4 bases, the J end by 1 base, with 7 bases between. Germline CDR1 SGHVS, CDR2 FQNEAQ. CDR3 protein: CASSSDRNTEAFF. The CDR3 DNA is TGTGCCAGCAGCTCGGACAGGAACACTGAAGCTTTCTTT.

This clone showed up just once. This chain uses TRBV18 with TRBJ1-1; 9 nucleotides line up with TRBD1. This CDR3 is built from 20 residues. After removal of 6 bases from V and 0 bases from J, the junction contained 20 bases not matched to a gene. Germline V gene lookup returns CDR1 KGHSH and CDR2 LQKENI. The CDR3 coding sequence is TGTGCCAGCTCGACGAGGGCGCCGGGACAGGGCGGTGCGGTGAACACTGAAGCTTTCTTT. Protein sequence: CASSTRAPGQGGAVNTEAFF. Looking up the rest from reference TRBV18 and TRBJ1-1 gives the full variable domain: NAGVMQNPRHLVRRRGQEARLRCSPMKGHSHVYWYRQLPEEGLKFMVYLQKENIIDESGMPKERFSAEFPKEGPSILRIQQVVRGDSAAYFCASSTRAPGQGGAVNTEAFFGQGTRLTVV.

This clone was found once. V and J are TRBV3-1 (or the pseudogene TRBV3-2) and TRBJ2-2, with a possible D match to TRBD2 (7 bases). V lost 0 bases and J lost 0, with 14 bases in between. Germline CDR1 reads LGHDT; CDR2 reads YNNKEL (reference sequence). The CDR3 consists of 18 residues. As DNA, the CDR3 is TGTGCCAGCAGCCAAGATCAAGGGGGGGGATCGAACACCGGGGAGCTGTTTTTT. Translation: CASSQDQGGGSNTGELFF.

This clone occurred once. This chain links TRBV7-3 with TRBJ1-6, with 7 bases aligning to TRBD1. There are 14 residues in the CDR3. CDR1 and CDR2 from the germline V gene are SGHTA and FQGTGA. J was trimmed by 7 bases and V by 2 bases; bases with no gene match: 2. The CDR3 sequence is CASSLDRVNSPLHF. CDR3 DNA: TGTGCCAGCAGCTTAGACAGGGTGAATTCACCCCTCCACTTT.

The chain uses TRBV28 and TRBJ2-7; 9 bases are shared with TRBD1. Germline lookup yields CDR1 MDHEN and CDR2 SYDVKM. The CDR3 length is 15 residues. Germline trimming cut 3 bases from V and 2 bases from J; bases unmatched to any gene: 5. Here the CDR3 reads CASSFADRGPYEQYF. DNA of the CDR3: TGTGCCAGCAGTTTTGCGGACAGGGGCCCCTACGAGCAGTACTTC.

The chain links TRBV6-2 or TRBV6-3 to TRBJ2-7, with D perhaps TRBD1 (5 bases). In germline, CDR1 is MNHEY, CDR2 SVGEGT. The CDR3 length is 14 residues. Trimming removed 2 bases from V and 2 bases from J, with 10 bases in between. The CDR3 reads CASSYEPDTYEQYF. The CDR3 coding sequence is TGTGCCAGCAGTTACGAGCCGGACACCTACGAGCAGTACTTC.

The chain employs TRBV4-1 and TRBJ2-3; 11 positions match TRBD2. Germline values: CDR1 MGHRA, CDR2 YSYEKL. This CDR3 has 17 amino acids. V lost 3 bases to trimming and J lost 1 base; unmatched junction nucleotides: 6. Here the CDR3 DNA reads TGCGCCAGCAGCCAGTATAGCGGGGGGGCAGGCACAGATACGCAGTATTTT. Translating gives CASSQYSGGAGTDTQYF.

The gene calls are TRBV3-1 (or the pseudogene TRBV3-2) and TRBJ2-1; 8 positions match TRBD1. Trimming took 1 base from V and 5 from J; bases not matched to a gene: 16. The CDR3 is made up of 19 amino acids. Germline CDR1 is LGHDT and CDR2 is YNNKEL (reference sequence). The CDR3 sequence is CASSQAWVFAGTGDNEQFF. Written as DNA, the CDR3 is TGTGCCAGCAGCCAAGCCTGGGTTTTCGCCGGGACAGGAGACAATGAGCAGTTCTTC.

The rearrangement links TRBV19 to TRBJ2-5, with D possibly TRBD1 on 7 matching bases. Germline values: CDR1 LNHDA, CDR2 SQIVND (reference sequence). The length of the CDR3 is 14 residues. V was pared by 7 bases and J by 7 bases, with 19 bases between. CDR3: CASNSGGPFVTQYF. The CDR3 DNA reads as TGTGCCAGTAACTCAGGGGGGCCATTTGTGACCCAGTACTTC.

The CDR3: CASSAIGGAFVEQFF. DNA for the CDR3: TGTGCCAGCAGTGCTATCGGGGGGGCGTTCGTTGAGCAGTTCTTC. The rearrangement uses TRBV2 and TRBJ2-1; 8 bases align to TRBD2. CDR1 and CDR2 from the germline V gene are SNHLY and FYNNEI. V trimming: 4 bases; J trimming: 9 bases; junction bases outside the gene matches: 11. This CDR3 is built from 15 residues.

This chain connects TRBV6-2 or TRBV6-3 to TRBJ1-6, with TRBD1 identical over 9 bases. Germline assignment: CDR1 MNHEY and CDR2 SVGEGT. The CDR3 has 15 amino acids. V lost 6 bases and J lost 10; bases outside the gene matches: 10. CDR3 residues: CASSLRGTGLSPLHF. DNA of the CDR3: TGTGCCAGCAGCCTCCGCGGGACAGGGTTATCACCCCTCCACTTT.